This paragraph covers one T cell receptor (beta chain) sequence. This clone has a handful of counts. Its recognized antigen is unknown. The input lacks base qualities; no much larger clone sits a single base away. This specimen comes from a study of blood T cell repertoires in COVID-19 (dated by TCRdb to about 2020). Looking at the study overall: Samples from collaborators originated in the United States, Italy and Spain and spanned both the acute and convalescent phases of COVID-19. The material from the prospective study consisted of cDNA or gDNA derived from T cells, B-cell-depleted T cells, or PBMCs. Subjects who had been exposed to COVID-19, were actively infected with it, or had recovered from it provided the deeply sampled blood TCRbeta repertoires that made up the dataset. The repertoires were released in a freely available public database intended as a resource for research on the immune response to SARS-CoV-2. The samples were drawn from the first 160 participants of the ongoing ImmuneRACE study and from 950 to 1,500 subjects provided by 6 global collaborators. Nearly every sample came with metadata listing a de-identified subject ID, COVID-19 status, age in years and sex. Where available, HLA class I and class II types were taken from metadata supplied by the sample provider and were not determined by assay-based typing.

The immunoSEQ Assay, a bias-controlled multiplex PCR, was used to amplify TCRbeta CDR3 regions from genomic DNA. The published analysis was carried out like this. Nucleated cell counts per sample were estimated from amplification of reference gene primers within the assay. Sequence reads were collapsed and filtered to measure the absolute abundance of every unique TCRbeta CDR3 rearrangement. For each sample, productive Simpson clonality was calculated as the square root of Simpson's diversity index across productive rearrangements. Drawn from immuneACCESS, this table holds only the in-frame rearrangements with V and J called that TCRdb kept. Clones are partly lost; checked studies trace under half to an unresolved V gene and leave the rest unexplained. Clonal size and the V and J genes are those of that table, whereas D and trimming came from the DNA. A total of roughly 220,000 clones appear in this sample, just over 85% of them only once. The leading ten clones occupy about 6% of the sample.

Collaborating institutions collected whole blood in K2EDTA tubes following their own protocols. Collaborator samples were shipped for TCRbeta analysis as frozen whole blood, isolated PBMCs, or DNA extracted from either sample type. Points the paper makes about the study in general: How much clinical and demographic metadata was included differed by source and by participant, and the metadata was provided uncurated.

The junction shows trimming of 1 base on V and 0 bases on J, plus 7 bases between the germline ends. From a lookup of the germline V gene, CDR1 and CDR2 are KGHSH and LQKENI. Including cysteine and phenylalanine, the CDR3 has 15 amino acids. This entry keeps only the CDR3 DNA: 45 bases, framed from base 1. This sequence was found in an elderly man with acute or convalescent COVID-19. The sequencing input was peripheral blood. The rearranged segments are TRBV18 and TRBJ1-3; TRBD1 is perhaps the D gene, given 6 matching bases. The sequence in DNA is TGTGCCAGCTCACCACTACAGGGCTCTGGAAACACCATATATTTT. It translates as CASSPLQGSGNTIYF.